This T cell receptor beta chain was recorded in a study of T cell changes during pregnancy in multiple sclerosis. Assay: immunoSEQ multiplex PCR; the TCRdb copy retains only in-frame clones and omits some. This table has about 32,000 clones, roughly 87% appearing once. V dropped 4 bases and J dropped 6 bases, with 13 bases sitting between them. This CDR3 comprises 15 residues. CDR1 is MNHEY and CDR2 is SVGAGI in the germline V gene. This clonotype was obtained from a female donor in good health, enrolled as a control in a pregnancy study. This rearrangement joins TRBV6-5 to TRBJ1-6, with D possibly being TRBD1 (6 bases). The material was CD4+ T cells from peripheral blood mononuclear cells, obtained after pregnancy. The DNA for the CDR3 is TGTGCCAGCAGTTCCACAGGGCCTGGTAATTCACCCCTCCACTTT. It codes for CASSSTGPGNSPLHF.